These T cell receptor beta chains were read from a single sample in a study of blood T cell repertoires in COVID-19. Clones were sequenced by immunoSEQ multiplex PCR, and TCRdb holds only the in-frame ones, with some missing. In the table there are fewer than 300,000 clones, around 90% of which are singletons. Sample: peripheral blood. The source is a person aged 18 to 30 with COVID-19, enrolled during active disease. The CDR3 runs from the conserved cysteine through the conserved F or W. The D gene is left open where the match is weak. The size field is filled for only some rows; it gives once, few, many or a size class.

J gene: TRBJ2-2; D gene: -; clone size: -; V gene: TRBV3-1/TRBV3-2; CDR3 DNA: TGTGCCAGCAGCCCCAGACTAGAAGATAGCACCGGGGAGCTGTTTTTT; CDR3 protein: CASSPRLEDSTGELFF
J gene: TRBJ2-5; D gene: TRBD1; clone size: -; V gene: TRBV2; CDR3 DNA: TGTGCCAGCAGTGAAGGGGACAGGGTAGATTCGAAGACCCAGTACTTC; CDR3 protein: CASSEGDRVDSKTQYF
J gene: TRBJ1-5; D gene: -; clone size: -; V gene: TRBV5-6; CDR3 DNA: TGTGCCAGCAGCTTGGCCCACGGTTATAGCAATCAGCCCCAGCATTTT; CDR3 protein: CASSLAHGYSNQPQHF
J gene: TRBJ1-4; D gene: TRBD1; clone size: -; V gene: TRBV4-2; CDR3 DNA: TGTGCCAGCAGCCAAGGTTCACAGGGGCGTAATGAAAAACTGTTTTTT; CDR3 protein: CASSQGSQGRNEKLFF
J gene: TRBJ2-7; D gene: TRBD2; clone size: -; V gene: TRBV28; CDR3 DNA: TGTGCCAGCAGTGCCCGACTAGCGGGAGGGGTCTACGAGCAGTACTTC; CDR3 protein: CASSARLAGGVYEQYF
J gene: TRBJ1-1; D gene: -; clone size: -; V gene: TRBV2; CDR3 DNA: -; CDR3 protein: CAWTFFGETEAFF
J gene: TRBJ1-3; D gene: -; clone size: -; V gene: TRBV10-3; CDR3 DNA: TGTGCCATCAGCTCCTTAGTACTCGGGAGCTCTGGAAACACCATATATTTT; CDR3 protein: CAISSLVLGSSGNTIYF
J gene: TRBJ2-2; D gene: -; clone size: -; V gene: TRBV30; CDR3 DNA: TGTGCCTGGAGTGTAGGGAGCGCCGGGGAGCTGTTTTTT; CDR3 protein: CAWSVGSAGELFF
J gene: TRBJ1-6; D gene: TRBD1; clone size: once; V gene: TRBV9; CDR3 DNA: TGTGCCAGCAGCGTAGAGACAGGGGCGAATTCACCCCTCCACTTT; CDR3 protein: CASSVETGANSPLHF
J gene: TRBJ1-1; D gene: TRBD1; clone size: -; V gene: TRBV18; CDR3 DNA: TGTGCCAGCTCACCAGAGACGACAGGGGTTGGTACTGAAGCTTTCTTT; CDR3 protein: CASSPETTGVGTEAFF
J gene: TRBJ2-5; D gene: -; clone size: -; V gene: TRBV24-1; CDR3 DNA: TGTGCCACCAGTGAACAGGGAGAGACCCAGTACTTC; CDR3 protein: CATSEQGETQYF
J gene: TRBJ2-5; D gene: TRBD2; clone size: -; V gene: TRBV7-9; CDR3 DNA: TGTGCCAGCAGCTTCTTCCCCGGGGCTAGCGGGAGGGCCACCCAGTACTTC; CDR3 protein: CASSFFPGASGRATQYF
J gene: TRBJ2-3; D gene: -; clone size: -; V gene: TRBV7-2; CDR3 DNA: TGTGCCAGCAGCCCCGGTTTCTGGGAGCGCCAAGATACGCAGTATTTT; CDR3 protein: CASSPGFWERQDTQYF
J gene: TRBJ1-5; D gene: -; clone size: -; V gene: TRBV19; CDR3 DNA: TGTGCCAGCCGGGAGGTCCAGGGCCCCAGGGGTATCCAGCCCCAGCATTTT; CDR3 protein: CASREVQGPRGIQPQHF
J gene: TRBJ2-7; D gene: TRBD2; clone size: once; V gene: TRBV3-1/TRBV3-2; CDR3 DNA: TGTGCCAGCAGCCAATTGGCTAGCGGGAGGTCTGCCTACGAGCAGTACTTC; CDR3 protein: CASSQLASGRSAYEQYF
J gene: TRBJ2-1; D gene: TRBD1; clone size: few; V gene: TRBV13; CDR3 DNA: TGTGCCAGCAGCTTAAACAGGGGCTACAATGAGCAGTTCTTC; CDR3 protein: CASSLNRGYNEQFF